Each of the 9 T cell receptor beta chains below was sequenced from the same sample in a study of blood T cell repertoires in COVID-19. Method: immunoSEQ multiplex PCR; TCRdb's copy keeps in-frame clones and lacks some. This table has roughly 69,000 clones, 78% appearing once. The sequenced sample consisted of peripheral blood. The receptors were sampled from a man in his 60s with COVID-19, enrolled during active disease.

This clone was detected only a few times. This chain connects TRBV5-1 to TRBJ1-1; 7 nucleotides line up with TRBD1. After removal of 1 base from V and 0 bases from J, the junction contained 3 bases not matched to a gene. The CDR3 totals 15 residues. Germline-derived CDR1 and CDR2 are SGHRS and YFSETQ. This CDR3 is CASSLWDRLNTEAFF. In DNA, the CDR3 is TGCGCCAGCAGCTTGTGGGACAGATTGAACACTGAAGCTTTCTTT.

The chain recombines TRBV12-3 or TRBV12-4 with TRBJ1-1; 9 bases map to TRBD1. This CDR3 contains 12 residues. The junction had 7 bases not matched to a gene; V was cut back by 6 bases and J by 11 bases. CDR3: CASSPGQGAAFF. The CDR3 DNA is TGTGCCAGCAGCCCGGGACAGGGCGCCGCTTTCTTT.

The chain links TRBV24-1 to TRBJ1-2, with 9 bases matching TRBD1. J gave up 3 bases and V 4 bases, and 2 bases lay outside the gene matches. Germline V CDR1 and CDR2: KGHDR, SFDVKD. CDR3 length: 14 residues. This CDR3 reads CATSERTGDYGYTF. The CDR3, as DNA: TGTGCCACCAGTGAGAGGACAGGGGACTATGGCTACACCTTC.

The CDR3 bases are TGTGCCATCAGCCAGCAGGGCGAGCAGTACTTC. It codes for CAISQQGEQYF. The chain couples TRBV10-3 to TRBJ2-7; weak D call: TRBD1 (5 bases). Germline-derived CDR1 and CDR2 are ENHRY and SYGVKD. CDR3 length: 11 residues. The V end lost 6 bases, the J end lost 6 bases, and 9 bases lay between the germline ends.

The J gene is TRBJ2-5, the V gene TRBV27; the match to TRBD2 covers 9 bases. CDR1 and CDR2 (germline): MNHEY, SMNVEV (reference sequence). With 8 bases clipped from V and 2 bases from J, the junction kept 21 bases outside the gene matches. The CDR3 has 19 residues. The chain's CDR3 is CASAVAFTTRGGAQETQYF. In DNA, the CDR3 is TGTGCCAGCGCCGTGGCTTTTACCACGCGGGGGGGAGCACAAGAGACCCAGTACTTC.

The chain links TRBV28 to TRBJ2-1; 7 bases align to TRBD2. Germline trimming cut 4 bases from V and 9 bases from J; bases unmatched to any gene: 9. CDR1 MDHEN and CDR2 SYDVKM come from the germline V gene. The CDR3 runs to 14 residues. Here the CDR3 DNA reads TGTGCCAGCAGTTCAGGACTAGGGTCCACTGAGCAGTTCTTC. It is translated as CASSSGLGSTEQFF. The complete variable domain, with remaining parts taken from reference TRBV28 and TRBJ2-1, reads DVKVTQSSRYLVKRTGEKVFLECVQDMDHENMFWYRQDPGLGLRLIYFSYDVKMKEKGDIPEGYSVSREKKERFSLILESASTNQTSMYLCASSSGLGSTEQFFGPGTRLTVL.

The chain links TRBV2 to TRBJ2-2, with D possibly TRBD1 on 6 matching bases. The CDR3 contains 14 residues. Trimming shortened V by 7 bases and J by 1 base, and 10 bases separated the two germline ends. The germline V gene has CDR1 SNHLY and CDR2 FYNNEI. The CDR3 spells CASIRGQNTGELFF. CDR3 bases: TGTGCCAGCATCAGGGGACAGAACACCGGGGAGCTGTTTTTT.

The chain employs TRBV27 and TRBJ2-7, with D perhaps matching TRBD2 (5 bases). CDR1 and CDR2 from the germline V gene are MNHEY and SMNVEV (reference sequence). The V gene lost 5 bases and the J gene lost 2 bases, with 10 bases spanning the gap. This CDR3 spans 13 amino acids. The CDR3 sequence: CASSLRGTYEQYF. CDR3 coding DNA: TGTGCCAGCAGTCTTCGGGGAACCTACGAGCAGTACTTC.

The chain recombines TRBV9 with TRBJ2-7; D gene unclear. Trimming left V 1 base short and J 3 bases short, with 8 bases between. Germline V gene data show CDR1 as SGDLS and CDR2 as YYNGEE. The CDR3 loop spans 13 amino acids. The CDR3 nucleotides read TGTGCCAGCAGCGTACATCCAGACTACGAGCAGTACTTC. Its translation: CASSVHPDYEQYF.